This is a list of T cell receptor beta chains from one sample in a study of beta chain features in type 1 diabetes. Sequencing used immunoSEQ multiplex PCR; TCRdb keeps in-frame clones, though not all of them. The sample holds 600,000 to 700,000 clones, 9.5% to 15% seen once. Sequencing was performed on naive CD4+ T cells from blood. The receptor set was obtained from a man aged 25 to 40 with type 1 diabetes. Each CDR3 is given with its conserved first and last residue. D genes are given only for firm matches. A clone size is listed for some rows: how often the clone was seen (once, few, many), or a class if it is expanded.

j_call | clone_size | d_call | v_call | cdr3_aa | cdr3_nt
TRBJ2-1 | few | NA | TRBV18 | CASSPPNQVYNEQFF | TGTGCCAGCTCACCACCTAACCAAGTGTACAATGAGCAGTTCTTC
TRBJ1-3 | few | NA | TRBV14 | CASSQPRSGNTIYF | TGTGCCAGCAGCCAACCGCGCTCTGGAAACACCATATATTTT
TRBJ2-7 | NA | NA | TRBV21-1 | CASSADRLLSYEQYF | TGTGCCAGCAGCGCAGACAGGCTACTCTCCTACGAGCAGTACTTC
TRBJ1-2 | NA | NA | TRBV6-1 | CASSMRQLNNYGYTF | TGTGCCAGCAGTATGCGGCAGCTAAATAACTATGGCTACACCTTC
TRBJ2-7 | NA | NA | TRBV2 | CASRPSSYEQYF | TGTGCCAGCAGACCGAGCTCCTACGAGCAGTACTTC
TRBJ2-7 | few | NA | TRBV4-3 | CASTHNYRGTSIYEQYF | TGCGCCAGCACCCACAATTACCGGGGGACTTCGATCTACGAGCAGTACTTC
TRBJ2-3 | NA | NA | TRBV21-1 | CASSKGPETGENDTDTQYF | TGTGCCAGCAGCAAAGGGCCCGAGACAGGGGAGAATGACACAGATACGCAGTATTTT
TRBJ2-1 | NA | TRBD1 | TRBV29-1 | CSVARTGNNEQFF | TGCAGCGTTGCGAGGACAGGGAACAATGAGCAGTTCTTC
TRBJ2-6 | NA | NA | TRBV4-2 | CASSHGPPSGANVLTF | TGTGCCAGCAGCCATGGACCCCCGTCTGGGGCCAACGTCCTGACTTTC
TRBJ1-2 | few | TRBD1 | TRBV6-5 | CASSKDRGYGYTF | TGTGCCAGCAGTAAAGACAGGGGCTATGGCTACACCTTC
TRBJ1-2 | few | NA | TRBV27 | CASSLGGRYGYTF | TGTGCCAGCAGTTTAGGGGGGCGATATGGCTACACCTTC
TRBJ1-1 | NA | NA | TRBV10-3 | CAISGAGYTEAFF | TGTGCCATCAGTGGGGCCGGCTACACTGAAGCTTTCTTT
TRBJ2-7 | NA | NA | TRBV28 | CASSLEGARGEQYF | TGTGCCAGCAGTTTGGAGGGAGCGAGGGGCGAGCAGTACTTC
TRBJ2-3 | NA | TRBD1 | TRBV18 | CASSPIGTGSTDTQYF | TGTGCCAGCTCACCTATTGGGACAGGAAGCACAGATACGCAGTATTTT
TRBJ1-6 | few | NA | TRBV14 | CASSQQRGLNSPLHF | TGTGCCAGCAGCCAGCAACGGGGGCTTAATTCACCCCTCCACTTT
TRBJ2-6 | NA | NA | TRBV30 | CAWSVLRSGANVLTF | TGTGCCTGGAGTGTACTAAGGAGTGGGGCCAACGTCCTGACTTTC
TRBJ2-3 | NA | NA | TRBV6-5 | CASTGPGTDTQYF | TGTGCCAGCACAGGACCAGGCACAGATACGCAGTATTTT
TRBJ2-7 | NA | TRBD1 | TRBV11-3 | CASSSGTGTAHSYEQYF | TGTGCCAGCAGCTCGGGAACCGGGACAGCACACTCCTACGAGCAGTACTTC
TRBJ2-7 | once | NA | TRBV4-2 | CASSQDSGVYEQYF | TGTGCCAGCAGCCAAGATTCCGGGGTGTACGAGCAGTACTTC
TRBJ1-2 | few | NA | TRBV7-2 | CASTVQGSEGYTF | TGTGCCAGCACAGTACAGGGCTCTGAGGGCTACACCTTC
TRBJ2-2 | few | TRBD1 | TRBV5-1 | CASSFGQGAGTGELFF | TGCGCCAGCAGCTTCGGACAGGGTGCCGGCACCGGGGAGCTGTTTTTT
TRBJ2-3 | few | NA | TRBV4-2 | CASSQEISGGQVTQYF | TGTGCCAGCAGCCAAGAAATCTCCGGGGGGCAGGTTACGCAGTATTTT
TRBJ2-2 | NA | TRBD2 | TRBV7-9 | CASSFPGLAATGELFF | TGTGCCAGCAGCTTTCCGGGACTAGCTGCCACCGGGGAGCTGTTTTTT